This T cell receptor beta chain was retrieved from a study of cytomegalovirus exposure and HLA in healthy donors (dated by TCRdb to about 2017). In terms of the full investigation: According to an earlier analysis of a few hundred of the donors, some 180 million T cells yielded roughly 110 million unique TCR beta sequences and 276 Gb of sequence data. Alongside the repertoire data, information on donor age, sex, ethnicity and CMV serostatus was compiled. HLA typing included class I and class II loci at four-digit resolution. Rather than using new phenotypic data, the later analysis identified candidate immune exposures from TCR beta sequences and from how often those sequences occurred across donors. The aim of the study was to test whether cataloging public T cell receptors could identify signatures of past pathogen exposure. Of the 300 to 500 genotyped donors, approximately 81% were placed in the genetic ancestry cluster associated with self-reported Caucasian donors. An earlier analysis of about 620 of the donors applied high-throughput TCR beta sequencing to assess whether each TCR beta V gene segment acted as functional or pseudogenic. Every discovery cohort repertoire had been produced on one sequencing platform. High-throughput TCR immunosequencing, statistical association of individual TCRs with disease status, and machine learning were combined to predict cytomegalovirus infection status. A later analysis re-analyzed previously published TCR beta repertoires from hundreds of donors and added high-resolution HLA genotyping to study TCR occurrence patterns. Typing coverage differed by locus: A, B, C, DRB1 and DQB1 were typed in about 620-640 donors, DQA1 in about 500, DPA1 in roughly 590, and DPB1 in 450 to 490. In addition to the first cohort of 500 to 850 subjects, a separate validation cohort of 130 or so different subjects was used. Among about 400 genotyped donors of the cohort, an average of around 220,000 unique TCR beta nucleotide sequences was sequenced per donor, of which roughly 17% were non-productive. Approximately 310 gigabases of sequencing data and tens of millions of unique TCR sequences were included in an early release covering several hundred HLA-typed donors. Genome-wide SNP genotypes for about 60% of the 666 donors were used in a later genetic analysis, which treated that subset as a discovery cohort. Because of strong linkage in the cohort, roughly five DR-DQ haplotypes were treated as single units for association and clustering. The T cell repertoires of 700 or so subjects were profiled by immunosequencing and related to cytomegalovirus serostatus.

As regards this clone: This clone's antigen is unknown. The record has no base qualities; no much larger clone is one base away.

What the authors observed across the whole study: Roughly uniform sequencing depth across donors was assumed in presence/absence analyses, although this assumption may not hold. According to a later analysis, parvovirus B19, influenza, CMV and Epstein-Barr virus appeared linked to several top co-occurrence clusters. Most TCR sequences were seen in very few donors, while some public TCRs were found in many individuals. This cohort had only TCR beta chains sequenced, and the lack of alpha or paired-chain data limited which features could be detected. Because counts were too low, more than 15 rarely observed V segments, including chromosome 9 orphons, were left out of the earlier analysis of 500 to 750 of the donors. According to the authors, the approach could potentially be generalized to other disease states and immunological phenotypes. A later genetic analysis reported fewer N-insertions in productive TCRs among donors in an Asian-associated ancestry cluster than the roughly 700-donor mean. Correlated functional status among segregating V segments might reflect linkage disequilibrium, but an unknown experimental factor could not be ruled out. An association between a missense DCLRE1C variant and V-gene and J-gene trimming of TCR beta chains was found in a later genetic analysis and replicated in an independent cohort. In a later analysis, HLA-associated TCR beta chains showed more clonal expansion and lower generation probabilities than non-associated chains that were equally common. In a later analysis, the rate of TCR association differed among HLA loci, with DRB1 alleles having the most associated TCRs and HLA-C alleles having the fewest. In a later analysis, most CMV-associated TCR beta chains were found to appear HLA-restricted, with HLA associations seemingly driven largely by CMV exposure. A further reported finding was that TCR beta sequences accurately predicted the HLA-A and HLA-B alleles for most subjects in the first cohort. Because HLA typing was missing for some donors at each locus, association tests included only the typed subset. An earlier analysis of 587 of the donors showed that most TCR beta V segments appeared in productive rearrangements either about 87% or about 30% of the time, which broadly matched IMGT annotations. Assigning TCR associations to individual alleles was difficult when HLA alleles, especially DR and DQ, strongly co-occurred. Three of the identified cytomegalovirus-associated TCR beta chains were confirmed in vitro to be specific for cytomegalovirus antigens. Specific HLA alleles were associated with 16,951 TCR beta sequences at a false discovery rate of 0.05 in a later analysis. CMV serostatus was the only immune exposure information available for the cohort. A cluster of highly shared sequence variants was judged likely to be a technical artifact of the sequencing pipeline. The study gave a list of some 150 TCR beta chains associated with cytomegalovirus. Some IMGT-functional V segments, including TRBV6-2 and TRBV6-3, could not be distinguished by the 87-base-pair reads and were therefore excluded. The classifier was reported to diagnose cytomegalovirus status with high specificity and sensitivity in both the original cohort and the validation cohort.

Library preparation used the immunoSEQ multiplex PCR assay. For the multiplex PCR, a mixture combining 60 forward primers for TCR Vbeta segments and 13 reverse primers for TCR Jbeta segments was used. A multiplex PCR assay on genomic DNA amplified the CDR3 region of rearranged TCR beta genes. Amplified TCR beta libraries were sequenced as 87-base-pair reads on the Illumina HiSeq System. In the original analysis: Across the roughly 670 repertoires, a later analysis counted roughly 84 million unique TCR beta chains, some 11 million of which were shared by at least two donors. A nearest-neighbor algorithm error-corrected the raw reads and collapsed the reads into unique sequences, merging closely related sequences to remove PCR and sequencing errors. CDR3 sequences were aligned to IMGT reference sequences to assign V, D and J gene segments. For a sequence to be retained, a match of at least six nucleotides was required to both a V gene segment and a J gene segment. Rearrangements were called productive when the CDR3 lacked stop codons and stayed in frame with V and J; all others were non-productive. Following IMGT convention, CDR3 was defined as the stretch from the second conserved V-encoded cysteine up to the conserved J-encoded phenylalanine. Sequences without an unambiguous match to a single V gene segment were excluded from the earlier analysis of over 500 of the donors. An earlier analysis of over 450 of the donors classified V segments as functional when productive rearrangements were above 56.7% and as segregating when the standard deviation between donors was above 5%. A statistical classification framework was developed to diagnose cytomegalovirus status using the catalog of TCR beta chain sequences. V and J gene assignment, in a later analysis, came from comparing TCR nucleotide sequences with IMGT/GENE-DB human TR gene sequences. The TCRdist pipeline was used in a later analysis to assign CDR3 sequences and most-parsimonious VDJ recombination scenarios. In a later analysis, each TCR beta chain was defined by its CDR3 amino acid sequence together with its V-gene family, and reads without a unique V-gene family were excluded. In a later analysis, 550 to 650 highly shared, low-generation-probability nucleotide sequences were removed to address suspected cross-contamination and a sequencing artifact. For each public chain, a later analysis derived a clonal expansion index from normalized ranks of inferred template counts within each repertoire. A later analysis computed generation probabilities with a VDJ recombination model fitted to out-of-frame rearrangements, and checked the results against IGoR. In a later analysis, hypergeometric tests were used to score TCR-TCR, TCR-HLA and TCR-CMV co-occurrence, with a repertoire-size bias correction applied to TCR pairs. To estimate false discovery rates, a later analysis permuted the HLA or CMV assignments 20 times. In a later analysis, co-occurring TCRs were grouped using DBSCAN, and TCRdist sequence similarity was added for clustering within HLA-allele-positive subsets. Repertoires with fewer than 30,000 or more than 120,000 public chains were left out of co-occurrence clustering, as were five repertoires with anomalous nucleotide sharing. TCRdb carries this immuneACCESS record with in-frame sequences only. Its versions omit some clonotypes, under half of them owing to an unresolved V gene in the studies checked, with the rest unexplained. That table furnishes V, J and clone size, whereas the DNA furnished D and trimming. This sample is represented by roughly 100,000 clones; roughly 73% of them were singletons. The ten top clones hold 2.5% of the sample.

The cohort comprised several hundred healthy bone marrow donors. At the time of sampling, every cohort member was nominally healthy, though immune exposures that went unrecorded were likely present. The donor was CMV seronegative and belonged to the group of under 400 seronegative cohort members. Every donor gave a peripheral blood sample, and the peripheral blood mononuclear cells from that sample were used for TCR beta sequencing. Genomic DNA extraction from the blood cell samples was performed with the Qiagen DNeasy Blood Extraction Kit. CDR1 and CDR2 were assigned from the germline V gene as SNHLY and FYNNEI. From cysteine to phenylalanine, the CDR3 is 12 amino acids long. Left in the record is the CDR3 DNA by itself, 36 bases read in frame from the first base. Unmatched junction bases come to 10, with V trimmed by 6 bases and J by 15 bases.

The TCR comes from a man in his forties in good health and CMV-seronegative. This chain is built from TRBV2 and TRBJ1-4; TRBD1 lines up with 7 middle nucleotides. Sequenced input: PBMCs. The nucleotide sequence reads as follows: TGTGCCAGCAGGGGGGGCCGTGACAGGGTGTTTTTT. It translates to CASRGGRDRVFF. Extended through the reference TRBV2 and TRBJ1-4 proteins, this CDR3 yields the full variable domain: EPEVTQTPSHQVTQMGQEVILRCVPISNHLYFYWYRQILGQKVEFLVSFYNNEISEKSEIFDDQFSVERPDGSNFTLKIRSTKLEDSAMYFCASRGGRDRVFFGSGTQLSVL.